Below, one T cell receptor (beta chain) is given with its context. Its antigen is currently unknown. This CDR3 comprises 15 residues. Germline CDR1 is MNHNS and CDR2 is SASEGT. V lost 2 bases and J lost 5, with 15 bases in between. The study ran its PCR with 60 Vbeta and 13 Jbeta primers. The method was immunoSEQ multiplex PCR; TCRdb's version includes in-frame clones alone and lacks a portion of them. The sample includes 150,000 to 200,000 clones. This sample stems from a study of cytomegalovirus exposure and HLA in healthy donors. Study observations and caveats: Prediction of most subjects' HLA-A and HLA-B alleles by TCR beta sequences was reportedly accurate. Across HLA loci, a later analysis found differing TCR association rates, with DRB1 most and HLA-C fewest.

The origin of this receptor is a woman aged 18-30 years in good health and CMV-seropositive. The rearrangement links TRBV6-1 to TRBJ2-5, with D possibly being TRBD2 (6 bases). Material for sequencing was PBMCs. The CDR3 sequence: CASSERGAGGETQYF. DNA for the CDR3: TGTGCCAGCAGTGAACGCGGGGCAGGTGGGGAGACCCAGTACTTC.